Listed here are 28 T cell receptor beta chains from one sample, sequenced in a study of blood T cell repertoires in COVID-19. Assay used: immunoSEQ multiplex PCR; TCRdb lists only in-frame clones, some missing. Of approximately 240,000 clones in the sample, around four fifths are singletons; the top ten hold around a sixth. The material sequenced was peripheral blood. Receptors originate from a woman older than 75 with active or convalescent COVID-19.

The chain couples TRBV27 to TRBJ2-7; weak D call: TRBD1 (5 bases). V dropped 6 bases and J dropped 5 bases, with 23 bases sitting between them. CDR1 and CDR2 (germline): MNHEY, SMNVEV (reference sequence). CDR3 length: 16 residues. CDR3 sequence: CASSRIQGSARDEQYF. The CDR3 nucleotides are TGTGCCAGCAGCCGAATCCAGGGTTCCGCCCGGGACGAGCAGTACTTC.

The V call is TRBV6-5, the J call TRBJ1-2; 9 nucleotides match TRBD1. This CDR3 comprises 16 residues. V gave up 0 bases and J gave up 2 bases; unmatched junction bases: 4. The germline V gene encodes CDR1 MNHEY and CDR2 SVGAGI. The CDR3 here is CASSYSSGTGNYGYTF. CDR3 DNA: TGTGCCAGCAGTTACTCGAGCGGGACAGGGAACTATGGCTACACCTTC.

The genes are TRBV9 and TRBJ2-3; D may be TRBD2 (5 bases). The CDR3 is 13 residues long. CDR1 is SGDLS, CDR2 YYNGEE, per germline. V dropped 6 bases and J dropped 2 bases, with 10 bases sitting between them. CDR3 residues: CASTLSVTDTQYF. The CDR3, as DNA: TGTGCCAGCACTCTTAGCGTCACAGATACGCAGTATTTT. Based on the CDR3 plus reference TRBV9 and TRBJ2-3, the full variable domain is DSGVTQTPKHLITATGQRVTLRCSPRSGDLSVYWYQQSLDQGLQFLIQYYNGEERAKGNILERFSAQQFPDLHSELNLSSLELGDSALYFCASTLSVTDTQYFGPGTRLTVL.

CDR3: CASSYLAGEPNEQFF. As DNA, the CDR3 is TGTGCCAGCAGCTACTTAGCGGGGGAGCCCAATGAGCAGTTCTTC. The V gene is TRBV7-2, the J gene TRBJ2-1; 9 bases are a match to TRBD2. The trim removed 4 bases at V and 6 bases at J, leaving 7 bases unmatched. The CDR3 spans 15 residues. Germline CDR1 SGHTA, CDR2 FQGNSA. The full variable domain, in which reference TRBV7-2 and TRBJ2-1 provide the parts outside the CDR3, is GAGVSQSPSNKVTEKGKDVELRCDPISGHTALYWYRQSLGQGLEFLIYFQGNSAPDKSGLPSDRFSAERTGGSVSTLTIQRTQQEDSAVYLCASSYLAGEPNEQFFGPGTRLTVL.

This chain uses TRBV12-3 or TRBV12-4 with TRBJ2-5; tentative D call: TRBD1 (7 bases). The V end lost 5 bases, the J end lost 4 bases, and 8 bases lay between the germline ends. There are 12 residues in the CDR3. In DNA, the CDR3 is TGTGCCAGCAGTCAGGGGGGAGAGACCCAGTACTTC. Its protein is CASSQGGETQYF.

The chain recombines TRBV25-1 with TRBJ1-2, with D perhaps TRBD1 (5 bases). Germline loops: CDR1 MGHDK, CDR2 SYGVNS. V was pared by 1 base and J by 12 bases, with 12 bases between. The CDR3 runs to 12 residues. CDR3 sequence (DNA): TGTGCCAGCAGTGAATTGGGGACTAAGAACACCTTC. Encoded protein: CASSELGTKNTF.

This chain uses TRBV5-5 with TRBJ2-1, with 7 bases that match TRBD1. J gave up 2 bases and V 4 bases, and 6 bases lay outside the gene matches. The CDR3 sequence is 15 residues long. Germline V gene lookup returns CDR1 SGHKS and CDR2 YYEKEE (reference sequence). The chain's CDR3 is CASSRPGTAYNEQFF. Written as DNA, the CDR3 is TGTGCCAGCAGCCGCCCCGGGACAGCCTACAATGAGCAGTTCTTC.

This rearrangement joins TRBV9 to TRBJ2-5; no firm D call. In germline, CDR1 is SGDLS, CDR2 YYNGEE. Trimming shortened V by 0 bases and J by 8 bases, and 11 bases separated the two germline ends. The CDR3 sequence is 13 residues long. CDR3 protein: CASSVDSETTQYF. Written as DNA, the CDR3 is TGTGCCAGCAGCGTAGACTCCGAAACCACCCAGTACTTC.

The V and J genes are TRBV28 and TRBJ2-2, with 9 bases identical to TRBD1. Germline V gene sequence: CDR1 MDHEN, CDR2 SYDVKM. The CDR3 has 18 amino acids. The V gene end was trimmed by 6 bases and the J gene end by 4 bases; junction bases not matched to a gene: 15. In nucleotides, the CDR3 is TGTGCCAGCAGGCCTCACCCGGGACAGGGTCGAGGCACCGGGGAGCTGTTTTTT. Residues: CASRPHPGQGRGTGELFF.

J is TRBJ2-1 and V is TRBV9, with D perhaps matching TRBD1 (6 bases). The CDR3 consists of 14 residues. Trimming removed 1 base at V and 2 bases at J, with 7 bases between. The germline gives CDR1 SGDLS, CDR2 YYNGEE. CDR3: CASSVQGTYNEQFF. The CDR3 nucleotides read TGTGCCAGCAGCGTACAGGGGACCTACAATGAGCAGTTCTTC.

The CDR3 here is CATSESLDNEQFF. The CDR3 region has the DNA TGTGCCACCAGTGAATCACTAGACAATGAGCAGTTCTTC. The V call is TRBV24-1, the J call TRBJ2-1; D possibly corresponds to TRBD2 (5 bases). The germline CDR1 and CDR2 sequences are KGHDR and SFDVKD. Trimming removed 4 bases from V and 5 bases from J, with 8 bases in between. The CDR3 totals 13 residues.

The rearrangement links TRBV4-2 to TRBJ2-1; 11 bases align to TRBD2. The length of the CDR3 is 18 residues. The trim removed 0 bases at V and 3 bases at J, leaving 7 bases unmatched. Germline CDR1 LGHNA, CDR2 YNFKEQ. The CDR3 DNA follows: TGTGCCAGCAGCCAAGATATAGGGCTAGCGGGGGGCTACAATGAGCAGTTCTTC. Protein: CASSQDIGLAGGYNEQFF.

This chain connects TRBV19 to TRBJ2-1; 8 positions match TRBD2. Germline CDR1 and CDR2: LNHDA and SQIVND (reference sequence). CDR3 length: 16 amino acids. V gave up 5 bases and J gave up 7 bases; unmatched junction bases: 13. CDR3 DNA sequence: TGTGCCAGTAGTGCCTTCGGGGGGGCGGGTGTGAATGAGCAGTTCTTC. Its translation: CASSAFGGAGVNEQFF. The full variable domain, rest sourced from reference TRBV19 and TRBJ2-1, is DGGITQSPKYLFRKEGQNVTLSCEQNLNHDAMYWYRQDPGQGLRLIYYSQIVNDFQKGDIAEGYSVSREKKESFPLTVTSAQKNPTAFYLCASSAFGGAGVNEQFFGPGTRLTVL.

This clone was picked up one time. The chain uses TRBV5-1 and TRBJ1-2; 7 bases fit TRBD1. The germline CDR1 and CDR2 sequences are SGHRS and YFSETQ. V dropped 3 bases and J dropped 3; count of bases not matched to a gene: 11. CDR3 length: 16 residues. The CDR3 coding sequence is TGCGCCAGCAGCTCCGGGACAGTTCTCTCTTACTATGGCTACACCTTC. Protein product: CASSSGTVLSYYGYTF.

This clone appeared once. The CDR3 DNA reads as TGTGCCAGCAGTGACAGGGGGCTCGGGAATCAGCCCCAGCATTTT. Translated: CASSDRGLGNQPQHF. The chain has TRBV6-1 and TRBJ1-5; 8 bases align to TRBD1. CDR3 length: 15 amino acids. V lost 3 bases to trimming and J lost 4 bases; unmatched junction nucleotides: 5. Germline V gene sequence: CDR1 MNHNS, CDR2 SASEGT.

The genes are TRBV3-1 (or the pseudogene TRBV3-2) and TRBJ1-6, with 9 positions matching TRBD1. This CDR3 is built from 14 residues. Germline V gene data show CDR1 as LGHDT and CDR2 as YNNKEL (reference sequence). Germline trimming cut 4 bases from V and 9 bases from J; bases unmatched to any gene: 4. The CDR3 sequence: CASSRTGETSPLHF. DNA of the CDR3: TGTGCCAGCAGCCGGACAGGGGAGACTTCACCCCTCCACTTT.

The chain uses TRBV5-4 and TRBJ2-5; 10 nucleotides agree with TRBD1. The CDR3 is 15 residues long. Germline V gives CDR1 SGHNT, CDR2 YYREEE (reference sequence). V was clipped by 4 bases and J by 5 bases; unmatched bases: 8. This CDR3 reads CASSRTGGSRETQYF. CDR3 coding DNA: TGTGCCAGCAGCCGGACAGGGGGTAGCCGGGAGACCCAGTACTTC.

V is TRBV7-2 and J is TRBJ1-3; D might be TRBD1 (5 bases). The V end lost 0 bases, the J end lost 0 bases, and 9 bases lay between the germline ends. The CDR3 contains 16 residues. The V gene's germline CDR1 is SGHTA and CDR2 FQGNSA. The chain's CDR3 is CASSLAQGSSGNTIYF. Written as DNA, the CDR3 is TGTGCCAGCAGCTTAGCGCAGGGTTCCTCTGGAAACACCATATATTTT.

The chain uses TRBV11-3 and TRBJ2-3; 7 nucleotides align to TRBD2. Losses at the gene ends were 5 bases for V and 4 bases for J; bases not matched to a gene: 12. The CDR3 totals 16 residues. The germline gives CDR1 SGHNT, CDR2 YENEEA. The CDR3 region is CASSEGWSGRADTQYF. The CDR3 region has the DNA TGTGCCAGCAGCGAGGGGTGGTCGGGGAGGGCAGATACGCAGTATTTT.

The rearrangement links TRBV6-2 or TRBV6-3 to TRBJ2-5; TRBD2 aligns across 9 bases. Losses at the gene ends were 2 bases for V and 0 bases for J; bases not matched to a gene: 7. Germline V gene lookup returns CDR1 MNHEY and CDR2 SVGEGT. This CDR3 has 17 amino acids. The CDR3 region is CASSYRAVAGDQETQYF. In DNA form, the CDR3 reads TGTGCCAGCAGTTACCGGGCGGTAGCGGGGGACCAAGAGACCCAGTACTTC.

This rearrangement joins TRBV4-3 to TRBJ1-1; D is undetermined. Trimming removed 0 bases at V and 5 bases at J, with 13 bases between. CDR1 and CDR2 (germline): LGHNA, YSLEER. The CDR3 runs to 15 residues. The CDR3 DNA is TGCGCCAGCAGCCAAGATCGGACGGCGGGGACTGAAGCTTTCTTT. Amino acid sequence: CASSQDRTAGTEAFF.

V and J are TRBV5-5 and TRBJ2-7, with 9 bases identical to TRBD2. Germline-derived CDR1 and CDR2 are SGHKS and YYEKEE (reference sequence). CDR3 length equals 19 residues. Germline trimming cut 2 bases from V and 1 base from J; bases unmatched to any gene: 16. In DNA, the CDR3 is TGTGCCAGCAGCTTCGAGTTAGCGGGAGCTCGCCGGCTTTCCTACGAGCAGTACTTC. Its protein is CASSFELAGARRLSYEQYF.

The chain uses TRBV5-1 and TRBJ2-5; 8 bases are shared with TRBD1. V shed 0 bases, J shed 5 bases, and the junction held 6 bases outside the gene matches. The CDR3 extends over 15 amino acids. Looked up from germline, CDR1 is SGHRS and CDR2 is YFSETQ. The CDR3, as DNA: TGCGCCAGCAGCTTGGAAGGACAGGGCCGGGAGACCCAGTACTTC. Protein: CASSLEGQGRETQYF.

The V and J genes are TRBV19 and TRBJ2-3; 12 nucleotides match TRBD2. This CDR3 is 16 amino acids long. Germline-derived CDR1 and CDR2 are LNHDA and SQIVND (reference sequence). The V and J ends lost 5 bases and 5 bases, in that order; junction bases with no gene match: 8. The CDR3 loop reads CASSFGLAGRVDTQYF. For the CDR3, the DNA is TGTGCCAGTAGTTTCGGACTAGCGGGACGAGTAGATACGCAGTATTTT. Looking up the rest from reference TRBV19 and TRBJ2-3 gives the full variable domain: DGGITQSPKYLFRKEGQNVTLSCEQNLNHDAMYWYRQDPGQGLRLIYYSQIVNDFQKGDIAEGYSVSREKKESFPLTVTSAQKNPTAFYLCASSFGLAGRVDTQYFGPGTRLTVL.

This chain links TRBV27 with TRBJ2-1, with 15 bases lining up with TRBD2. V dropped 3 bases and J dropped 5; count of bases not matched to a gene: 8. Germline CDR1 is MNHEY and CDR2 is SMNVEV (reference sequence). The CDR3 totals 18 residues. CDR3: CASSFPGTSGRKHNEQFF. In DNA, the CDR3 is TGTGCCAGCAGTTTCCCCGGGACTAGCGGGAGGAAACACAATGAGCAGTTCTTC.

The rearrangement links TRBV21-1 to TRBJ1-5; TRBD1, as called in the table, went unchecked against the DNA. TRBV21-1 is classified as a pseudogene. There are 18 residues in the CDR3. In DNA form, the CDR3 reads TGTGCCAGCAGCAAAGCTTCCCCGACAGGAATGGGCAATCAGCCCCAGCATTTT. It encodes CASSKASPTGMGNQPQHF.

J is TRBJ1-1 and V is TRBV19; no clear D. The germline V gene encodes CDR1 LNHDA and CDR2 SQIVND (reference sequence). CDR3 size: 12 residues. V was shortened by 5 bases and J by 4 bases, with 8 bases between the two germline ends. CDR3 sequence: CASSGRGTEAFF. The CDR3 DNA reads as TGTGCCAGTAGTGGTCGGGGCACTGAAGCTTTCTTT.

The genes are TRBV19 and TRBJ2-1; possibly TRBD2 for D (6 bases). Per the germline V gene, CDR1 is LNHDA and CDR2 is SQIVND (reference sequence). This CDR3 region has 15 residues. Trimming removed 6 bases at V and 8 bases at J, with 20 bases between. Here the CDR3 DNA reads TGTGCCAGTAGCCAGCGGGCTCCCCCGAGGGATGAGCAGTTCTTC. It translates to CASSQRAPPRDEQFF.